This TCR beta chain appears in the sequencing data of a study of T cells in localized non-small cell lung cancer. General observations from the study: Sequencing, confined to only one tumor region, leaves heterogeneity possible. Within adjacent lung there appeared a median around 60 of the top 100 tumor clones.

This clone was seen only once. What it binds is unknown. Germline CDR1 SGHTA, CDR2 FQGTGA. The CDR3 loop spans 15 amino acids. V lost 5 bases to trimming and J lost 7 bases; unmatched junction nucleotides: 9. Here immunoSEQ multiplex PCR was the method, and the copy in TCRdb shows in-frame clones only, minus some. Of roughly 12,000 clones in the sample, over 70% were seen once. This receptor was obtained from a male donor aged 60 or over with stage I lung adenocarcinoma. The source material was peripheral blood, sampled before any cancer treatment. This chain connects TRBV7-3 to TRBJ2-3, with TRBD2 matching over 10 bases. The CDR3 DNA follows: TGTGCCAGCAGCCCCGCAGCGGGAGGGCCATATACGCAGTATTTT. Amino acids: CASSPAAGGPYTQYF.